Sequencing of this T cell receptor beta chain was carried out in a study of control samples from healthy donors and cancer patients (dated by TCRdb to 2020 to 2022). Libraries were prepared through the immunoSEQ multiplex PCR assay. TCRdb re-hosts the immuneACCESS table, in-frame sequences only. Its copies lack some clones; in the studies checked, an unresolved V gene accounts for under half of them, and the cause for the rest is not known. For this sample there are approximately 140,000 clones; about nine tenths appear just once. The top ten clones comprise about 7.6% of the sample. Trimming takes 3 bases off V and 6 bases off J; junction bases not matched to a gene: 3. CDR1 and CDR2 (SGDLS, YYNGEE) derive from the germline V gene. The CDR3 runs 14 amino acids, cysteine and phenylalanine included. Kept here is only the CDR3 DNA, which spans 42 bases and is read in frame from base 1. A note on this clone: Its target antigen remains unknown. No much larger clonotype is one base removed from it; base qualities were not supplied.

The sample comprised PBMCs. The rearrangement combines TRBV9 with TRBJ2-7; TRBD2 aligns with 13 central bases. The TCR was taken from a man in his fifties with head and neck cancer. The bases read TGTGCCAGCAGCGCCGGACTAGCGGGGGTCGAGCAGTACTTC. Its translation is CASSAGLAGVEQYF. The full variable domain, with segments outside the CDR3 supplied by the reference TRBV9 and TRBJ2-7 proteins, appears as DSGVTQTPKHLITATGQRVTLRCSPRSGDLSVYWYQQSLDQGLQFLIQYYNGEERAKGNILERFSAQQFPDLHSELNLSSLELGDSALYFCASSAGLAGVEQYFGPGTRLTVT.